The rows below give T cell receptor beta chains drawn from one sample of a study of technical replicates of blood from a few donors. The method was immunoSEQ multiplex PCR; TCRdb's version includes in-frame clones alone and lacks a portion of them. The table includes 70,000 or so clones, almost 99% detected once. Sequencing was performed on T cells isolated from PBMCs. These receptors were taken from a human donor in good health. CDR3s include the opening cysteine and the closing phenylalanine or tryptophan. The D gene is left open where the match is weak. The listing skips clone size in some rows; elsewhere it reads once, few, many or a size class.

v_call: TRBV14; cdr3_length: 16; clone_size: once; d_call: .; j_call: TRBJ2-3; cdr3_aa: CASSQGSRTGVHTQYF; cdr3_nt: TGTGCCAGCAGCCAAGGGTCCCGAACAGGCGTGCATACGCAGTATTTT
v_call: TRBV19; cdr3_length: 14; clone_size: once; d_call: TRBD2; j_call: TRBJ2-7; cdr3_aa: CASSITGTTYEQYF; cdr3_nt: TGTGCCAGTAGTATAACCGGGACTACCTACGAGCAGTACTTC
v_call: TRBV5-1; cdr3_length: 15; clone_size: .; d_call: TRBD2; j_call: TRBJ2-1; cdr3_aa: CASSQRASGTDEQFF; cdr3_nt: TGCGCCAGCAGTCAAAGGGCTAGCGGGACCGATGAGCAGTTCTTC
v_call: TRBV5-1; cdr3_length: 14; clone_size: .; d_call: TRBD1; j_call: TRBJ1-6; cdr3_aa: CASSVTGESSPLHF; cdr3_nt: TGCGCCAGCAGCGTAACAGGGGAGAGTTCACCCCTCCACTTT
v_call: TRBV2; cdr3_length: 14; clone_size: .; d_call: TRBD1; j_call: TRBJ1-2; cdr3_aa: CASLLTGGDYGYTF; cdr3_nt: TGTGCCAGCTTGCTGACAGGGGGGGACTATGGCTACACCTTC
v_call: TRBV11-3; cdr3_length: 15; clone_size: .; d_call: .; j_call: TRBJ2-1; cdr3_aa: CASSLGTNSYNEQFF; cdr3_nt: TGTGCCAGCAGCTTAGGGACTAACTCCTACAATGAGCAGTTCTTC
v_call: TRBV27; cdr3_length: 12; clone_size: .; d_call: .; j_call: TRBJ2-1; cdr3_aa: CASTWKRGEQFF; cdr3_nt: TGTGCCAGCACATGGAAGAGAGGCGAGCAGTTCTTC
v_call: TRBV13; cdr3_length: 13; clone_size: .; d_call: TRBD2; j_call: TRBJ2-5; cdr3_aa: CASSFFGGETQYF; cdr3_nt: TGTGCCAGCAGCTTCTTCGGGGGGGAGACCCAGTACTTC
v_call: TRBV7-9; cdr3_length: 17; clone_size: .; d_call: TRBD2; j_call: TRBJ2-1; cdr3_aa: CASSLGSGGLAGTEQFF; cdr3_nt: TGTGCCAGCAGCTTAGGTTCTGGTGGACTAGCGGGAACTGAGCAGTTCTTC
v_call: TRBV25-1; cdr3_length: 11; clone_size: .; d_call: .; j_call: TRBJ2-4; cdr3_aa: CASSELDIQYF; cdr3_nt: TGTGCCAGCAGTGAGCTAGACATTCAGTACTTC
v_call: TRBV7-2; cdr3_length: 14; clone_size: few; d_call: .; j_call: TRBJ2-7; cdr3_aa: CASSLEISSYEQYF; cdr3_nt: TGTGCCAGCAGCTTAGAGATTAGCAGCTACGAGCAGTACTTC
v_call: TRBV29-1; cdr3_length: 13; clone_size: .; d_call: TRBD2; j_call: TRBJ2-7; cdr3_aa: CSVVLGLAGQQYF; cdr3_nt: TGCAGCGTTGTATTAGGACTAGCGGGACAGCAGTACTTC
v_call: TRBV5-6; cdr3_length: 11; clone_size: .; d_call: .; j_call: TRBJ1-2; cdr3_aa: CASSRGEGYTF; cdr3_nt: TGTGCCAGCAGCAGGGGCGAGGGCTACACCTTC
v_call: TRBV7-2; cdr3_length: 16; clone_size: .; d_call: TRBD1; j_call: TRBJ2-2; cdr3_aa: CASSPRGTINTGELFF; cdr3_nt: TGTGCCAGCAGCCCCAGGGGGACAATTAACACCGGGGAGCTGTTTTTT
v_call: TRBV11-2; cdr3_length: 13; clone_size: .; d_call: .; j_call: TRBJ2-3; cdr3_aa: CASSLERGDTQYF; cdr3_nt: TGTGCCAGCAGCTTAGAGAGGGGGGATACGCAGTATTTT
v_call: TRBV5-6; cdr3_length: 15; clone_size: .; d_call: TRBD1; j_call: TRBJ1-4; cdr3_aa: CASSSRQGRGEKLFF; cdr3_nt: TGTGCCAGCAGCAGTAGACAGGGTCGGGGTGAAAAACTGTTTTTT
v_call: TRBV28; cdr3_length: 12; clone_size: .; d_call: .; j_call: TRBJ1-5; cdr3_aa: CAHGRSNQPQHF; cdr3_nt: TGTGCCCACGGCAGGAGCAATCAGCCCCAGCATTTT
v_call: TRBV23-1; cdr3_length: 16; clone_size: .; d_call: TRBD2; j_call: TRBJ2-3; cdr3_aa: CASSPFGTRSTDTQYF; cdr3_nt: TGCGCCAGCAGTCCGTTCGGGACTAGGAGCACAGATACGCAGTATTTT
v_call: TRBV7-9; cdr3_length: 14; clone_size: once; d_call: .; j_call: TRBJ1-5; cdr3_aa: CASSQTAPYSPQHF; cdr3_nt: TGTGCCAGCAGCCAAACAGCTCCCTACTCGCCCCAGCATTTT
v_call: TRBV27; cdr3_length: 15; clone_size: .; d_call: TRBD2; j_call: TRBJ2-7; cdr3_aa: CASSSSLAGWDEQYF; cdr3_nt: TGTGCCAGCAGTTCATCACTAGCGGGGTGGGACGAGCAGTACTTC
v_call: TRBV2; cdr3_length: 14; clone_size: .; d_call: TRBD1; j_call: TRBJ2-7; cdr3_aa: CASVMGQGTYEQYF; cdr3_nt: TGTGCCAGCGTAATGGGACAGGGGACCTACGAGCAGTACTTC
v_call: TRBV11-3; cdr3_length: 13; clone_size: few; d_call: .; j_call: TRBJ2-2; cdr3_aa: CASSLASAGELFF; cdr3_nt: TGTGCCAGCAGCTTAGCTAGCGCCGGGGAGCTGTTTTTT
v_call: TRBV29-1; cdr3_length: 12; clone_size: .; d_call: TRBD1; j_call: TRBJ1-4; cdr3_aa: CSVGTGNEKLFF; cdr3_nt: TGCAGCGTAGGGACAGGGAATGAAAAACTGTTTTTT
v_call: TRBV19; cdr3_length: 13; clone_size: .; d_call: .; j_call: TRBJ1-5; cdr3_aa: CASSIDPSFPSHF; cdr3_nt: TGTGCCAGTAGTATAGATCCTAGTTTCCCCTCACATTTT
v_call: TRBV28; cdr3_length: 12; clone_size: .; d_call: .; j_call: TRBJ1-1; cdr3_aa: CASSSGGTEAFF; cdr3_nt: TGTGCCAGCAGTTCGGGGGGCACTGAAGCTTTCTTT
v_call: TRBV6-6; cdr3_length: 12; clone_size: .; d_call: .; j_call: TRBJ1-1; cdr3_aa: CASSWEMGEAFF; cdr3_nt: TGTGCCAGCAGTTGGGAGATGGGTGAAGCTTTCTTT
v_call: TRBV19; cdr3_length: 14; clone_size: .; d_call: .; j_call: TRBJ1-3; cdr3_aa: CASSDATGVNTIYF; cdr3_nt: TGTGCCAGTAGTGACGCGACAGGAGTGAACACCATATATTTT
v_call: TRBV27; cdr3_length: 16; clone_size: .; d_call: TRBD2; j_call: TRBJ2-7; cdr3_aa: CASSPYPLAGSYEQYF; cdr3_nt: TGTGCCAGCAGTCCCTACCCTCTAGCGGGAAGCTACGAGCAGTACTTC
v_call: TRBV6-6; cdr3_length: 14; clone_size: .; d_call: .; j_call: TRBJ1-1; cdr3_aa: CASSYSFGNTEAFF; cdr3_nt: TGTGCCAGCAGTTACTCGTTCGGGAACACTGAAGCTTTCTTT
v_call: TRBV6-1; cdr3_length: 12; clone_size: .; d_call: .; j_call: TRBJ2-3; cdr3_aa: CASSGLTDTQYF; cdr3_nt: TGTGCCAGCAGTGGGCTTACAGATACGCAGTATTTT
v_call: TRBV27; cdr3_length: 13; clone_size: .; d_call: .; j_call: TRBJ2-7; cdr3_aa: CASSLYQGYEQYF; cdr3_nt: TGTGCCAGCAGTTTATACCAGGGCTACGAGCAGTACTTC
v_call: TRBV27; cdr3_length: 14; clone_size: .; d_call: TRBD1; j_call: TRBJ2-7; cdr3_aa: CASSAGTGPYEQYF; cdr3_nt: TGTGCCAGCAGTGCCGGGACAGGGCCCTACGAGCAGTACTTC
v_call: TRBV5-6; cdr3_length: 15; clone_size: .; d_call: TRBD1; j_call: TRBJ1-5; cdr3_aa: CASRDWTGANQPQHF; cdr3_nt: TGTGCCAGCAGAGATTGGACAGGGGCAAATCAGCCCCAGCATTTT
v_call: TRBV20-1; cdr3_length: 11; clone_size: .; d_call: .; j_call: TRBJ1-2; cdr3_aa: CSASEDYGYTF; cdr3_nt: TGCAGTGCTAGTGAGGACTATGGCTACACCTTC
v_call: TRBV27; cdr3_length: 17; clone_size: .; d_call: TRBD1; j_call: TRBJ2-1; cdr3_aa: CASSFHLARGSYNEQFF; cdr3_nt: TGTGCCAGCAGTTTCCATCTCGCCAGGGGGTCTTACAATGAGCAGTTCTTC
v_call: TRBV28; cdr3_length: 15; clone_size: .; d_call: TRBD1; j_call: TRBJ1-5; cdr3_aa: CASSWDRYSNQPQHF; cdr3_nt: TGTGCCAGCAGTTGGGACAGGTATAGCAATCAGCCCCAGCATTTT
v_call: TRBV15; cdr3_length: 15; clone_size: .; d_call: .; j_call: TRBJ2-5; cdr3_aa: CATSRDTGIQETQYF; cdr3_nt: TGTGCCACCAGCAGAGATACGGGGATCCAAGAGACCCAGTACTTC
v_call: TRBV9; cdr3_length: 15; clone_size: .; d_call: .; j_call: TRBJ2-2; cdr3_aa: CASSVSGTFTGELFF; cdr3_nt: TGTGCCAGCAGCGTATCAGGTACTTTCACCGGGGAGCTGTTTTTT
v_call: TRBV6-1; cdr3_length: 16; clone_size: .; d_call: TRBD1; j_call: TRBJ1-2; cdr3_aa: CASSEYGTDSNYGYTF; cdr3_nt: TGTGCCAGCAGTGAATATGGGACAGACTCCAACTATGGCTACACCTTC
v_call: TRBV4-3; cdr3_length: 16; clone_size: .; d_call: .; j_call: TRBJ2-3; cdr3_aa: CASSQVSSGGGDTQYF; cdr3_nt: TGCGCCAGCAGCCAAGTTTCTAGCGGAGGGGGGGATACGCAGTATTTT
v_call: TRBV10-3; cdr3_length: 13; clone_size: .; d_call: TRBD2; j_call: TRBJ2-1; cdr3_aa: CAILLAGDNEQFF; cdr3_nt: TGTGCCATCTTACTAGCGGGCGACAATGAGCAGTTCTTC